A single sample is the source of the 4 T cell receptor beta chains below, sequenced in a study of blood T cell repertoires in COVID-19. Libraries were prepared by immunoSEQ multiplex PCR; TCRdb keeps only in-frame clonotypes and omits some of them. The sample lists some 190,000 clones; around 82% were seen once. Sequenced input: peripheral blood. The receptors shown here come from an elderly man with COVID-19, enrolled during active disease.

The chain employs TRBV5-6 and TRBJ2-3; 7 nucleotides line up with TRBD1. CDR3 length equals 16 residues. Looked up from germline, CDR1 is SGHDT and CDR2 is YYEEEE. V lost 1 base, J lost 0 bases, and 5 bases stayed unmatched. The DNA for the CDR3 is TGTGCCAGCAGCTTGAAAGGGACAGCTAGCACAGATACGCAGTATTTT. Amino acid sequence: CASSLKGTASTDTQYF.

CDR3 protein: CASSLQGVPTYEQYF. Here the CDR3 DNA reads TGTGCCAGCAGCCTTCAGGGGGTCCCGACCTACGAGCAGTACTTC. The chain combines TRBV3-1 (or the pseudogene TRBV3-2) with TRBJ2-7; TRBD1 aligns across 7 bases. CDR3 length equals 15 residues. Germline values: CDR1 LGHDT, CDR2 YNNKEL (reference sequence). With 4 bases clipped from V and 2 bases from J, the junction kept 8 bases outside the gene matches.

This clone was seen a few times. This same CDR3 is encoded by further DNA sequences in the sample. The DNA for the CDR3 is TGCGCCAGCAGCCAAGGGACAGGGCGGTATGGCTACACCTTC. Encoded protein: CASSQGTGRYGYTF. The V gene is TRBV4-1, the J gene TRBJ1-2; 8 bases line up with TRBD1. Germline loops: CDR1 MGHRA, CDR2 YSYEKL. This CDR3 has 14 residues. J lost 5 bases, V lost 1 base, and 3 bases had no gene match.

J is TRBJ1-3 and V is TRBV28; 9 bases agree with TRBD1. The CDR3 spans 16 residues. The J segment lost 2 bases and the V segment lost 6 bases, leaving 8 bases of the junction unmatched. Germline V gene lookup returns CDR1 MDHEN and CDR2 SYDVKM. The chain's CDR3 is CASSSPGTGPGNTIYF. DNA of the CDR3: TGTGCCAGCAGCTCCCCTGGGACAGGGCCTGGAAACACCATATATTTT.